This T cell receptor (beta chain) was captured in a study of blood T cell repertoires in COVID-19 (dated by TCRdb to about 2020). Turning to the overall study: Collaborator samples came from the United States, Italy and Spain and covered acute and convalescent phases of COVID-19. A freely available public database, intended as a resource for researchers studying the immune response to SARS-CoV-2, is where the repertoires were released. Deeply sampled blood TCRbeta repertoires from subjects exposed to, actively infected with, or recovered from COVID-19 were included in the dataset. A de-identified subject ID, COVID-19 status, age in years and sex were almost always included in the sample metadata. The prospective study material was composed of cDNA or gDNA derived from T cells, B-cell-depleted T cells, or PBMCs. Samples came from the ongoing ImmuneRACE study (first 160 participants) plus 1,254 subjects from 6 global collaborators. Where available, HLA class I and class II types were taken from metadata supplied by the sample provider and were not determined by assay-based typing.

The immunoSEQ Assay, a bias-controlled multiplex PCR, was used to amplify TCRbeta CDR3 regions from genomic DNA. The original methods were these. The number of nucleated cells in each sample was estimated by amplification of reference gene primers within the assay. Sequence reads were collapsed and filtered to measure the absolute abundance of every unique TCRbeta CDR3 rearrangement. For each sample, productive Simpson clonality was calculated as the square root of Simpson's diversity index over productive rearrangements. In TCRdb, the immuneACCESS table is reduced to in-frame sequences with V and J assigned. These tables do not hold every clone; where another copy was compared, an unresolved V gene accounts for under half, and the others remain unexplained. The D gene and trimming were derived from the DNA, and the V and J assignments and clone size from that table. The sample yields roughly 220,000 clones; less than 90% were counted once. About 2.6% of the sample belongs to the ten largest clones.

Trimmed from V: 4 bases; trimmed from J: 2 bases; junction bases lacking a gene match: 9. Via the germline V gene, CDR1 is SGDLS and CDR2 YYNGEE. The CDR3 sequence holds 16 residues, the cysteine and phenylalanine included. Just the 48-base CDR3 DNA is kept, in frame starting at base 1. Overall study results and their limits: How much clinical and demographic metadata was included differed by source and by participant, and the metadata was provided uncurated.

Participants in the prospective study were aged roughly 18 to 89 years, lived in 20 to 30 United States geographic areas, and enrolled through a virtual design. In the prospective study, participants were assigned to cohorts based on the clinical history participants reported in a screening survey and a study questionnaire. Recovered participants in ImmuneRACE Cohort 3 were defined as having two consecutive negative NP/OP PCR tests, clearance from a healthcare professional, or resolution of symptoms. In the prospective study, mobile phlebotomists collected whole blood, serum and a nasopharyngeal or oropharyngeal swab from each participant. Prospective study participants could optionally give additional blood draws and questionnaires over a 2-month period. Before DNA extraction, prospective study blood samples were shipped either frozen or at room temperature. In regard to this clone: What this receptor recognizes is not known. No per-base quality is available; no much larger clone lies one base away.

This chain is built from TRBV9 and TRBJ1-2; the junction holds 9 bases that match TRBD1. Sequencing used PBMCs or T cells enriched from blood (not recorded which). This clonotype originated in a woman in her thirties who had recovered from COVID-19. The CDR3 reads as follows: CASSPPGTGLNYGYTF. In nucleotides, the sequence is TGTGCCAGCAGCCCTCCTGGGACAGGGCTCAACTATGGCTACACCTTC.